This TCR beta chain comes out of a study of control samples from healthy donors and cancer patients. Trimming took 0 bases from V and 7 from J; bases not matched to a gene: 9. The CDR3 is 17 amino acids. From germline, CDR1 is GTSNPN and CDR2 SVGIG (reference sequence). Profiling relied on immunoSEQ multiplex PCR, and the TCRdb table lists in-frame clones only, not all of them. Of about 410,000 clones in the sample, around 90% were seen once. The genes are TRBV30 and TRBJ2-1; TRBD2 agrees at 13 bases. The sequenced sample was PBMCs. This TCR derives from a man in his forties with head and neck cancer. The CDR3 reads CAWSVGRTSGSRNEQFF. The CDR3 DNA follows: TGTGCCTGGAGTGTAGGGAGGACTAGCGGGAGTAGAAATGAGCAGTTCTTC.